These 18 T cell receptor beta chains share one sample of origin, sequenced in a study of technical replicates of blood from several donors (dated by TCRdb to about 2017). Libraries were prepared through the immunoSEQ multiplex PCR assay. TCRdb mirrors the immuneACCESS table, restricted to in-frame sequences. Some clones are absent from its copies; in checked studies, under half trace to an unresolved V gene, and the reason for the others is unknown. In this sample the table shows over 85,000 clones, 90% to 97% of which occur a single time. In total, the top ten clones hold 0.3% to 0.45% of the sample. Sequencing was performed on T cells isolated from PBMCs. These TCRs come from a human donor in good health.

The chain uses TRBV9 and TRBJ1-1; TRBD1 agrees at 7 bases. Germline loops: CDR1 SGDLS, CDR2 YYNGEE. The CDR3 is made up of 15 amino acids. The junction had 7 bases not matched to a gene; V was cut back by 0 bases and J by 5 bases. The CDR3 here is CASSVDQGVGTEAFF. The CDR3 DNA reads as TGTGCCAGCAGCGTAGATCAGGGGGTAGGAACTGAAGCTTTCTTT.

The CDR3 nucleotides are TGTGCCAGCAGCTTAGGAGTTAGCGGGAGGGCCATACCCTACGAGCAGTACTTC. Translated: CASSLGVSGRAIPYEQYF. V and J are TRBV11-2 and TRBJ2-7; the match to TRBD2 covers 11 bases. Germline V gives CDR1 SGHAT, CDR2 FQNNGV. J lost 2 bases, V lost 1 base, and 10 bases had no gene match. The CDR3 totals 18 residues.

The rearrangement links TRBV10-3 to TRBJ2-5; 8 bases map to TRBD1. The CDR3 totals 15 residues. CDR1 and CDR2 (germline): ENHRY, SYGVKD. J was trimmed by 5 bases and V by 5 bases; bases with no gene match: 10. The CDR3 coding sequence is TGTGCCATCAGTTCCACCGGACAGGGCTGGGAGACCCAGTACTTC. Translated: CAISSTGQGWETQYF.

The chain combines TRBV4-1 with TRBJ2-2; TRBD2 matches 13 bases. The ends lost 3 bases at V and 2 bases at J; junction bases unmatched: 3. The CDR3 sequence is 17 residues long. The V gene's germline CDR1 is MGHRA and CDR2 YSYEKL. The CDR3 DNA sequence: TGCGCCAGCAGCCACCGGACTAGCGGGAGTAACACCGGGGAGCTGTTTTTT. It codes for CASSHRTSGSNTGELFF.

The chain joins TRBV4-1 to TRBJ1-5, with TRBD1 as a possible D gene (5 bases). This CDR3 contains 14 residues. Germline V CDR1 and CDR2: MGHRA, YSYEKL. V was shortened by 0 bases and J by 11 bases, with 14 bases between the two germline ends. CDR3 residues: CASSQDWGRLAQHF. The CDR3 DNA reads as TGCGCCAGCAGCCAAGATTGGGGGAGGCTGGCCCAGCATTTT.

CDR3 sequence: CASSSRGQGNQPQHF. The CDR3 region has the DNA TGTGCCAGCAGTTCCCGGGGACAGGGAAATCAGCCCCAGCATTTT. The chain has TRBV6-5 and TRBJ1-5, with TRBD1 identical over 9 bases. The V and J ends lost 4 bases and 4 bases, in that order; junction bases with no gene match: 5. The CDR3 sequence is 15 residues long. CDR1 is MNHEY, CDR2 SVGAGI, per germline.

The chain couples TRBV5-1 to TRBJ2-3; D might be TRBD1 (6 bases). The germline V and J ends were trimmed by 1 base and 0 bases, with 12 bases remaining between them. Germline values: CDR1 SGHRS, CDR2 YFSETQ. This CDR3 has 16 residues. CDR3 nucleotide sequence: TGCGCCAGCAGCTTGAGGGGGTTCATTAGCACAGATACGCAGTATTTT. Its protein product is CASSLRGFISTDTQYF.

Here the CDR3 reads CASSETDSRTQQFF. For the CDR3, the DNA is TGTGCCAGCAGCGAGACGGACTCGCGTACCCAGCAGTTCTTC. The rearrangement links TRBV9 to TRBJ2-1; maybe TRBD2 (5 bases). V was clipped by 3 bases and J by 11 bases, with 18 bases between them. Germline V gives CDR1 SGDLS, CDR2 YYNGEE. The CDR3 runs to 14 residues.

V is TRBV7-8 and J is TRBJ1-3; the D is unclear. Trimming pared 0 bases from V and 3 bases from J, leaving 12 bases between. The CDR3 has 16 amino acids. Per the germline V gene, CDR1 is SGHVS and CDR2 is FQNEAQ. The CDR3 sequence is CASSLAPRRVGNTIYF. For the CDR3, the DNA is TGTGCCAGCAGCTTAGCTCCCCGGAGGGTTGGAAACACCATATATTTT.

J is TRBJ2-7 and V is TRBV7-2; TRBD2 might be the D (7 bases). Germline lookup yields CDR1 SGHTA and CDR2 FQGNSA. The CDR3 covers 15 residues. Trimming removed 5 bases at V and 2 bases at J, with 16 bases between. CDR3 in DNA: TGTGCCAGCAGCATCTCAGGGGAGGGGACCTACGAGCAGTACTTC. Translated, it gives CASSISGEGTYEQYF.

The V and J genes are TRBV29-1 and TRBJ1-1, with D unresolved. The CDR3 is 10 residues long. Per germline, CDR1 SQVTM and CDR2 ANQGSEA. V was cut by 4 bases and J by 11 bases, with 11 bases left in between. DNA of the CDR3: TGCAGCGTTGCGGGAGGACGCGCTTTCTTT. Translating it yields CSVAGGRAFF.

The gene calls are TRBV7-3 and TRBJ2-5; D is perhaps TRBD1 (6 bases). This CDR3 comprises 13 residues. Trimming took off 4 bases at V and 5 bases at J, with 11 bases between the two ends. In germline, CDR1 is SGHTA, CDR2 FQGTGA. CDR3 DNA sequence: TGTGCCAGCAGCTCCGGACAGATGGAGACCCAGTACTTC. It translates to CASSSGQMETQYF.

The chain is built from TRBV2 and TRBJ1-5; 9 bases match TRBD1. Germline CDR1 is SNHLY and CDR2 is FYNNEI. With V trimmed by 4 bases and J by 4 bases, 5 bases remained unmatched. CDR3 length: 15 amino acids. DNA for the CDR3: TGTGCCAGCAGTGCGTCCGGACAGGGGAATCAGCCCCAGCATTTT. It yields the protein CASSASGQGNQPQHF.

This chain joins TRBV2 and TRBJ2-1; possibly TRBD2 for D (6 bases). This CDR3 comprises 13 residues. Trimming shortened V by 7 bases and J by 6 bases, and 13 bases separated the two germline ends. Germline CDR1 and CDR2: SNHLY and FYNNEI. The CDR3 DNA reads TGTGCCAGCACTAGCGCCCTTCTCAATGAGCAGTTCTTC. Its protein is CASTSALLNEQFF.

The chain uses TRBV15 and TRBJ2-7, with D possibly being TRBD2 (6 bases). Trimming shortened V by 8 bases and J by 3 bases, and 14 bases separated the two germline ends. CDR1 and CDR2 from the germline V gene are LNHNV and YYDKDF (reference sequence). CDR3 length: 13 amino acids. The CDR3 loop is CATGWGEDYEQYF. The DNA for the CDR3 is TGTGCCACCGGCTGGGGGGAGGACTACGAGCAGTACTTC.

V and J are TRBV28 and TRBJ2-5, with 7 bases that match TRBD2. CDR3 length: 15 amino acids. V lost 2 bases to trimming and J lost 5 bases; unmatched junction nucleotides: 8. Per germline, CDR1 MDHEN and CDR2 SYDVKM. The CDR3 reads CASSLEGMRGETQYF. The DNA for the CDR3 is TGTGCCAGCAGTTTAGAGGGGATGCGGGGGGAGACCCAGTACTTC.

The rearrangement links TRBV7-9 to TRBJ2-1; D unresolved. CDR3 length: 13 amino acids. The V and J ends lost 1 base and 4 bases respectively, with 5 bases between them. The germline V gene has CDR1 SEHNR and CDR2 FQNEAQ (reference sequence). CDR3 sequence (DNA): TGTGCCAGCAGCTTAGTCGCGTACAATGAGCAGTTCTTC. This encodes CASSLVAYNEQFF.

This chain links TRBV29-1 with TRBJ1-2, with 10 bases lining up with TRBD1. CDR1 and CDR2 from the germline V gene are SQVTM and ANQGSEA. The CDR3 is 12 amino acids. V lost 7 bases and J lost 8; bases outside the gene matches: 7. CDR3 loop: CSAAGQGSGYTF. CDR3 nucleotide sequence: TGCAGCGCCGCGGGACAGGGGAGCGGCTACACCTTC. Full variable domain (missing parts from reference TRBV29-1 and TRBJ1-2): SAVISQKPSRDICQRGTSLTIQCQVDSQVTMMFWYRQQPGQSLTLIATANQGSEATYESGFVIDKFPISRPNLTFSTLTVSNMSPEDSSIYLCSAAGQGSGYTFGSGTRLTVV.